This T cell receptor beta chain was recorded in a study of T cell responses to AZD1222 COVID-19 vaccine. Whole-study results and caveats: There were vaccine-associated CD4 TCRs across spike, dominant at 160-218 and 743-854. There were mostly white British donors and more females than males, and clonal diversity was possibly underestimated.

CDR3 size: 15 residues. Germline V gene lookup returns CDR1 MNHEY and CDR2 SVGAGI. The V and J ends lost 2 bases and 4 bases, in that order; junction bases with no gene match: 4. Clones were sequenced by immunoSEQ multiplex PCR, and TCRdb holds only the in-frame ones, with some missing. This table holds 140,000 to 150,000 clones, 91% found once. As concerns this clone: The antigen is unknown.

The sequence derives from an adult who received the MenACWY meningococcal vaccine as a control. The chain employs TRBV6-5 and TRBJ2-2; TRBD2 matches 7 bases. The input for sequencing was peripheral blood, taken 28 days after the second dose of the MenACWY control vaccine. CDR3 nucleotides: TGTGCCAGCAGTTACAGGTGGGAGGGCACCGGGGAGCTGTTTTTT. Encoded protein: CASSYRWEGTGELFF.